A single T cell receptor (beta chain) is shown here with its context. The antigen remains undetermined. This entry belongs to a study of Ad26.COV2.S vaccination and SARS-CoV-2 variants. Regarding the study as a whole: Spike-specific TCR breadth in vaccine recipients exceeded that seen in placebo recipients. Marked by substantial breadth, spike-specific CD8+ and CD4+ T cell responses were reportedly seen after vaccination.

Clones were read by immunoSEQ multiplex PCR, and TCRdb kept only the in-frame ones, dropping some. The sample yields roughly 380,000 clones, just over 90% seen once. This CDR3 comprises 13 residues. With 4 bases removed from V and 4 bases from J, the gap between germline ends came to 8 bases. Per germline, CDR1 SGDLS and CDR2 YYNGEE. The chain couples TRBV9 to TRBJ2-2; D uncertain. Sequenced material: peripheral blood, taken after recovery from COVID-19. The receptor comes from a human donor who had recovered from COVID-19. DNA of the CDR3: TGTGCCAGCAGCCAAATAAGCACCGGGGAGCTGTTTTTT. It codes for CASSQISTGELFF. Together with reference TRBV9 and TRBJ2-2, the CDR3 gives the full variable domain: DSGVTQTPKHLITATGQRVTLRCSPRSGDLSVYWYQQSLDQGLQFLIQYYNGEERAKGNILERFSAQQFPDLHSELNLSSLELGDSALYFCASSQISTGELFFGEGSRLTVL.